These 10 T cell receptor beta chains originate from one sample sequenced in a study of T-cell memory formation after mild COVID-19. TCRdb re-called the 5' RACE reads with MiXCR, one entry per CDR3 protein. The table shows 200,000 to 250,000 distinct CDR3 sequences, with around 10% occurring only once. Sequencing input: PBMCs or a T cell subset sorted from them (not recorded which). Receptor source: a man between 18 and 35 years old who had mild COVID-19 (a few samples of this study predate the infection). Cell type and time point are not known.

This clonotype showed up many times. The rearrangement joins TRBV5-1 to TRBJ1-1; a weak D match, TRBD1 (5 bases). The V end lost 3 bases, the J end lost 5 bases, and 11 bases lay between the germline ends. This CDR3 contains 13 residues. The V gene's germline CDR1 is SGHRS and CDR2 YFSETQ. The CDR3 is CASSWGWGTEAFF. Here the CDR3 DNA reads TGCGCCAGCAGCTGGGGCTGGGGGACTGAAGCTTTCTTT.

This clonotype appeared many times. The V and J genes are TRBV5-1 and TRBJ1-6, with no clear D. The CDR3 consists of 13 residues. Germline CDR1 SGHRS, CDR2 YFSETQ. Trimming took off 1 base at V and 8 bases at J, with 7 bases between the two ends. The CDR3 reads CASSLKGDSPLHF. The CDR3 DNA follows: TGCGCCAGCAGCTTGAAGGGAGATTCACCCCTCCACTTT. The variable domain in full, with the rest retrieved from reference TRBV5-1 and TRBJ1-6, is KAGVTQTPRYLIKTRGQQVTLSCSPISGHRSVSWYQQTPGQGLQFLFEYFSETQRNKGNFPGRFSGRQFSNSRSEMNVSTLELGDSALYLCASSLKGDSPLHFGNGTRLTVT.

CDR3 region: CASSYATGGYTEAFF. In DNA, the CDR3 is TGTGCCAGCAGTTACGCGACAGGGGGGTACACTGAAGCTTTCTTT. The J gene is TRBJ1-1, the V gene TRBV6-5, with 9 bases that match TRBD1. Trimming cost V 2 bases and J 3 bases; bases outside gene matches: 4. CDR1 MNHEY and CDR2 SVGAGI come from the germline V gene. The CDR3 extends over 15 amino acids.

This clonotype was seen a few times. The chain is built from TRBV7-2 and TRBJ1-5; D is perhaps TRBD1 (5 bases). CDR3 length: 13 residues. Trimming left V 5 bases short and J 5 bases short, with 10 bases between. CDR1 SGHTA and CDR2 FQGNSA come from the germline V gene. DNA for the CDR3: TGTGCCAGCAGCCACCGAGGGGATCAGCCCCAGCATTTT. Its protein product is CASSHRGDQPQHF.

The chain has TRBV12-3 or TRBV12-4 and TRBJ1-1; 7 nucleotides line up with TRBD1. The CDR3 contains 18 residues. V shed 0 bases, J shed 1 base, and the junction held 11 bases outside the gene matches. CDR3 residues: CASSLALRGLRGNTEAFF. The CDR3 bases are TGTGCCAGCAGTTTAGCGCTTAGGGGGCTTAGGGGGAACACTGAAGCTTTCTTT.

The CDR3 loop is CASSPNRGQGELFF. In nucleotides, the CDR3 is TGTGCCAGCAGCCCAAACAGGGGTCAAGGGGAGCTGTTTTTT. V gene TRBV7-2 combines with J gene TRBJ2-2; 7 bases align to TRBD1. Germline-derived CDR1 and CDR2 are SGHTA and FQGNSA. J lost 8 bases, V lost 5 bases, and 8 bases had no gene match. The CDR3 spans 14 residues.

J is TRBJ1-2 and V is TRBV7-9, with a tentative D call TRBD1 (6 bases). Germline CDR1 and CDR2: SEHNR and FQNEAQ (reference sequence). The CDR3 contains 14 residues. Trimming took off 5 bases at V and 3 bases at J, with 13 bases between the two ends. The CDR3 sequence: CASSPPGGHYGYTF. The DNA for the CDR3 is TGTGCCAGCAGCCCGCCCGGGGGCCACTATGGCTACACCTTC.

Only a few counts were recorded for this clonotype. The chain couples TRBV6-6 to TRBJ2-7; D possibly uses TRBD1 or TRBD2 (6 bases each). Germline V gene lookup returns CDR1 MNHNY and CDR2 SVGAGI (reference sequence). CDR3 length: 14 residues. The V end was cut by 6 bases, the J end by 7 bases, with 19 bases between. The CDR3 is CASSLRGVNGEQYV. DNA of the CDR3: TGTGCCAGCAGCCTGAGGGGGGTGAATGGTGAGCAGTACGTC.

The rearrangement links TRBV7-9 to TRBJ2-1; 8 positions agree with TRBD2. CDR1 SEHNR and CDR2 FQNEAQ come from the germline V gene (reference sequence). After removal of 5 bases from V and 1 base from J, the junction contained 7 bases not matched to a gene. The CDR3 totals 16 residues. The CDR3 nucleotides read TGTGCCAGCAGCCCGCCGGGACTAGTATCCTACAATGAGCAGTTCTTC. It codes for CASSPPGLVSYNEQFF. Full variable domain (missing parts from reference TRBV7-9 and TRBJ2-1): DTGVSQNPRHKITKRGQNVTFRCDPISEHNRLYWYRQTLGQGPEFLTYFQNEAQLEKSRLLSDRFSAERPKGSFSTLEIQRTEQGDSAMYLCASSPPGLVSYNEQFFGPGTRLTVL.

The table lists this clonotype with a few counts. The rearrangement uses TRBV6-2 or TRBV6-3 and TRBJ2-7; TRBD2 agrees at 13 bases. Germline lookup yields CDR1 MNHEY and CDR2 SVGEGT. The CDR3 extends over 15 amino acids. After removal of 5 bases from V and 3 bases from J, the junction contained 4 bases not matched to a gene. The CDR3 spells CASSRTSGGNYEQYF. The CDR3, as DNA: TGTGCCAGCAGTCGGACTAGCGGGGGAAACTACGAGCAGTACTTC.